The 26 T cell receptor beta chains listed next were all sequenced from one sample in a study of human T cells and chemical hapten exposure. Time point indicated: pre-sensitization, week 0. Treatment meaning: therapeutic diphenylcyclopropenone sensitization with weekly scalp DPC. TCRdb redid the calling of the RACE reads with MiXCR, one entry per CDR3 protein. The sample yields under 300,000 distinct CDR3 sequences, over 8% seen once. The starting material was whole blood, obtained in connection with sensitization to the hapten diphenylcyclopropenone (DPC). The source of these receptors is a woman aged 40 to 55 with alopecia areata. Some clones in this sample may be carry-over from other donors' samples.

This clonotype appeared a few times. The V gene is TRBV7-2, the J gene TRBJ2-2, with 8 bases identical to TRBD2. The CDR3 contains 16 residues. V was pared by 4 bases and J by 4 bases, with 8 bases of the junction left unmatched. The germline CDR1 and CDR2 sequences are SGHTA and FQGNSA. CDR3 bases: TGTGCCAGCAGCTCTACTAGCGGAAGGGTCACCGGGGAGCTGTTTTTT. Amino acids: CASSSTSGRVTGELFF. Full variable domain (rest looked up from reference TRBV7-2 and TRBJ2-2): GAGVSQSPSNKVTEKGKDVELRCDPISGHTALYWYRQSLGQGLEFLIYFQGNSAPDKSGLPSDRFSAERTGGSVSTLTIQRTQQEDSAVYLCASSSTSGRVTGELFFGEGSRLTVL.

The chain has TRBV20-1 and TRBJ1-4; TRBD1 matches at 7 bases. The CDR3 is 13 residues long. J gave up 10 bases and V 0 bases, and 5 bases lay outside the gene matches. Germline CDR1 and CDR2: DFQATT and SNEGSKA (reference sequence). The CDR3: CSARDVQGGKLFF. The CDR3 DNA follows: TGCAGTGCTAGAGATGTCCAGGGGGGAAAACTGTTTTTT.

This clonotype was detected ten times or more. This sequence joins TRBV7-3 and TRBJ2-1, with 7 nucleotides matching TRBD2. The CDR3 is 16 residues long. V gave up 5 bases and J gave up 4 bases; unmatched junction bases: 11. Germline lookup yields CDR1 SGHTA and CDR2 FQGTGA. Written as DNA, the CDR3 is TGTGCCAGCAGCCCCCCCGGCGGGAGTAGTTACAATGAGCAGTTCTTC. Translating it yields CASSPPGGSSYNEQFF.

This clonotype was counted between two and nine times. The chain has TRBV2 and TRBJ2-5; D not certain. The CDR3 runs to 13 residues. Germline-derived CDR1 and CDR2 are SNHLY and FYNNEI. V lost 7 bases and J lost 3, with 12 bases in between. As DNA, the CDR3 is TGTGCCAGCACCAATTTAAGGGAAGAGACCCAGTACTTC. It codes for CASTNLREETQYF.

The gene calls are TRBV5-5 and TRBJ2-7; perhaps TRBD2 as D (6 bases). CDR3 length equals 13 residues. Deletions cut 5 bases from V and 2 bases from J, with 11 bases between. Germline V gene sequence: CDR1 SGHKS, CDR2 YYEKEE (reference sequence). The CDR3 protein is CASSFSGTYEQYF. In DNA form, the CDR3 reads TGTGCCAGCAGTTTTAGCGGAACCTACGAGCAGTACTTC.

This chain joins TRBV6-1 and TRBJ2-4, with a possible D match to TRBD2 (6 bases). V lost 0 bases and J lost 4, with 13 bases in between. Germline V gene sequence: CDR1 MNHNS, CDR2 SASEGT. The CDR3 totals 16 residues. DNA for the CDR3: TGTGCCAGCAGTGAAGCGCTGGGAGGCAGGAAAAACATTCAGTACTTC. Encoded protein: CASSEALGGRKNIQYF.

V is TRBV7-2 and J is TRBJ2-1; D call uncertain. The germline V gene encodes CDR1 SGHTA and CDR2 FQGNSA. Deletions cut 5 bases from V and 4 bases from J, with 12 bases between. There are 14 residues in the CDR3. CDR3 sequence (DNA): TGTGCCAGCAGCCCCCAGACGTTTTACAATGAGCAGTTCTTC. This translates into CASSPQTFYNEQFF.

This clonotype was observed a handful of times. The V and J genes are TRBV6-2 or TRBV6-3 and TRBJ2-7, with TRBD2 matching 7 bases. With 3 bases clipped from V and 0 bases from J, the junction kept 5 bases outside the gene matches. Germline assignment: CDR1 MNHEY and CDR2 SVGEGT. The CDR3 length is 15 residues. CDR3 bases: TGTGCCAGCAGTTATACGGGAGGCAGCTCCTACGAGCAGTACTTC. Encoded protein: CASSYTGGSSYEQYF.

The V and J genes are TRBV6-2 or TRBV6-3 and TRBJ1-6; TRBD1 agrees at 7 bases. CDR1 is MNHEY and CDR2 is SVGEGT in the germline V gene. V lost 7 bases, J lost 7 bases, and 4 bases stayed unmatched. CDR3 length: 13 amino acids. The CDR3 loop is CASNGQANSPLHF. The CDR3 DNA follows: TGTGCCAGCAACGGACAGGCCAATTCACCCCTCCACTTT.

The chain has TRBV2 and TRBJ2-1; 9 nucleotides agree with TRBD1. The CDR3 has 17 amino acids. Germline values: CDR1 SNHLY, CDR2 FYNNEI. V lost 1 base and J lost 5; bases outside the gene matches: 9. The CDR3: CASSEVVDRGINNEQFF. CDR3 DNA sequence: TGTGCCAGCAGTGAAGTCGTGGACAGGGGAATCAACAATGAGCAGTTCTTC.

This clonotype appeared a few times. The chain joins TRBV5-1 to TRBJ1-2, with 8 bases fitting TRBD1. V gave up 4 bases and J gave up 4 bases; unmatched junction bases: 3. CDR1 and CDR2 from the germline V gene are SGHRS and YFSETQ. The CDR3 runs to 13 residues. As DNA, the CDR3 is TGCGCCAGCAGCGAAGGACAGGGCTATGGCTACACCTTC. Translating it yields CASSEGQGYGYTF.

The rearrangement joins TRBV11-2 to TRBJ2-1; D is possibly TRBD1 (7 bases). Trimming removed 8 bases from V and 13 bases from J, with 21 bases in between. Germline CDR1 SGHAT, CDR2 FQNNGV. This CDR3 region has 13 residues. CDR3 residues: CASGSGGTSVQFF. The CDR3 DNA is TGTGCCAGCGGATCAGGGGGGACTTCCGTCCAGTTCTTC.

This clonotype has a handful of counts. J is TRBJ2-7 and V is TRBV29-1; 7 nucleotides agree with TRBD1. The CDR3 contains 12 residues. Germline V gene sequence: CDR1 SQVTM, CDR2 ANQGSEA. V shed 6 bases, J shed 3 bases, and the junction held 5 bases outside the gene matches. Here the CDR3 reads CSVLGQSYEQYF. DNA for the CDR3: TGCAGCGTCCTGGGACAGAGCTACGAGCAGTACTTC.

In its sample, this clonotype was seen a few times. V gene TRBV6-6 combines with J gene TRBJ2-3; possibly TRBD1 for D (5 bases). V lost 4 bases and J 4 bases, leaving 9 bases between the germline ends. Germline V gene lookup returns CDR1 MNHNY and CDR2 SVGAGI (reference sequence). The CDR3 sequence is 13 residues long. The CDR3 DNA is TGTGCCAGCAGTTTCACAGGCTCAGATACGCAGTATTTT. It is translated as CASSFTGSDTQYF.

The CDR3 loop reads CASSPETLTGELFF. DNA of the CDR3: TGTGCCAGCTCACCGGAAACCTTGACCGGGGAGCTGTTTTTT. The J gene is TRBJ2-2, the V gene TRBV18, with unresolved D. V was trimmed by 3 bases and J by 5 bases, leaving 10 bases between them. Germline V CDR1 and CDR2: KGHSH, LQKENI. The CDR3 has 14 residues.

J is TRBJ2-5 and V is TRBV29-1; the match to TRBD2 covers 10 bases. After removal of 3 bases from V and 5 bases from J, the junction contained 6 bases not matched to a gene. From germline, CDR1 is SQVTM and CDR2 ANQGSEA. There are 14 residues in the CDR3. CDR3 bases: TGCAGCGTTGAGAAGCGGGAGGGCGGGGAGACCCAGTACTTC. Translation gives CSVEKREGGETQYF.

This clonotype has at least ten counts. V is TRBV9 and J is TRBJ2-1, with D uncertain. V was pared by 0 bases and J by 4 bases, with 8 bases between. The CDR3 covers 14 residues. Germline CDR1 and CDR2: SGDLS and YYNGEE. CDR3 nucleotides: TGTGCCAGCAGCGTAGCATCCCTATACAATGAGCAGTTCTTC. This gives the protein CASSVASLYNEQFF. Drawing the rest from reference TRBV9 and TRBJ2-1, the complete variable domain is DSGVTQTPKHLITATGQRVTLRCSPRSGDLSVYWYQQSLDQGLQFLIQYYNGEERAKGNILERFSAQQFPDLHSELNLSSLELGDSALYFCASSVASLYNEQFFGPGTRLTVL.

This clonotype showed up many times. The chain carries TRBV28 and TRBJ2-1; 14 bases map to TRBD2. V shed 5 bases, J shed 10 bases, and the junction held 10 bases outside the gene matches. Germline CDR1 reads MDHEN; CDR2 reads SYDVKM. This CDR3 region has 16 residues. CDR3 coding DNA: TGTGCCAGCAGTCCGATGGGACTAGCGGGAGCATGGGAGCAGTTCTTC. Its translation: CASSPMGLAGAWEQFF.

The gene calls are TRBV3-1 and TRBJ2-1; possibly TRBD1 for D (6 bases). Trimming shortened V by 1 base and J by 10 bases, and 14 bases separated the two germline ends. From germline, CDR1 is LGHDT and CDR2 YNNKEL (reference sequence). CDR3 length: 14 amino acids. The chain's CDR3 is CASSQAQGVGEQFF. Here the CDR3 DNA reads TGTGCCAGCAGCCAAGCACAGGGAGTCGGCGAGCAGTTCTTC.

The V and J genes are TRBV6-2 or TRBV6-3 and TRBJ2-1; possibly TRBD1 for D (5 bases). The length of the CDR3 is 14 residues. Trimming took off 6 bases at V and 7 bases at J, with 16 bases between the two ends. Germline values: CDR1 MNHEY, CDR2 SVGEGT. The CDR3 region has the DNA TGTGCCAGCAGAAACCAGGCAGGGCCGAATGAGCAGTTCTTC. It is translated as CASRNQAGPNEQFF.

The sample holds many counts of this clonotype. The chain recombines TRBV7-2 with TRBJ2-5; possibly TRBD1 for D (6 bases). There are 14 residues in the CDR3. V was trimmed by 0 bases and J by 5 bases, leaving 10 bases between them. Germline V gives CDR1 SGHTA, CDR2 FQGNSA. The CDR3 region has the DNA TGTGCCAGCAGCTTAGCGAAGGGGGTGGAGACCCAGTACTTC. It yields the protein CASSLAKGVETQYF.

The chain carries TRBV10-3 and TRBJ2-5; D unclear. The CDR3 spans 12 residues. Germline CDR1 reads ENHRY; CDR2 reads SYGVKD. The V gene lost 0 bases and the J gene lost 5 bases, with 4 bases spanning the gap. CDR3 in amino acids: CAISESRETQYF. The CDR3 DNA reads as TGTGCCATCAGTGAGTCTAGGGAGACCCAGTACTTC.

The J gene is TRBJ1-5, the V gene TRBV5-1; 8 bases agree with TRBD1. The CDR3 has 15 amino acids. Germline lookup yields CDR1 SGHRS and CDR2 YFSETQ. Trimming took 0 bases from V and 6 from J; bases not matched to a gene: 5. CDR3 sequence (DNA): TGCGCCAGCAGCTTGGCAGGGGGCGGATCTCAGCCCCAGCATTTT. Translation gives CASSLAGGGSQPQHF.

This clonotype has only a few counts. The chain recombines TRBV6-5 with TRBJ2-7; no firm D call. CDR3 length: 15 amino acids. V lost 0 bases, J lost 2 bases, and 11 bases lay in between. In germline, CDR1 is MNHEY, CDR2 SVGAGI. CDR3 residues: CASSYSVHGAYEQYF. In DNA form, the CDR3 reads TGTGCCAGCAGTTACTCTGTGCACGGAGCCTACGAGCAGTACTTC.

This clonotype was detected only a few times. The CDR3 DNA is TGCAGTGCTCAAGGGGCAGGAGCAAACTATGGCTACACCTTC. It codes for CSAQGAGANYGYTF. The chain uses TRBV20-1 and TRBJ1-2, with D perhaps TRBD1 (5 bases). There are 14 residues in the CDR3. With 5 bases removed from V and 2 bases from J, the gap between germline ends came to 15 bases. The V gene's germline CDR1 is DFQATT and CDR2 SNEGSKA (reference sequence).

This clonotype came up a few times. The chain employs TRBV28 and TRBJ2-2; D is perhaps TRBD1 or TRBD2 (5 bases each). This CDR3 has 12 residues. Between the trimmed V and J ends, which lost 8 bases and 6 bases, there was a span of 10 bases. CDR1 is MDHEN and CDR2 is SYDVKM in the germline V gene. CDR3 in amino acids: CASWGSPGELFF. CDR3 DNA sequence: TGTGCCAGCTGGGGGAGCCCCGGGGAGCTGTTTTTT.